This T cell receptor (beta chain) comes out of a study of shared clonotypes between healthy human individuals. The trim removed 10 bases at V and 4 bases at J, leaving 8 bases unmatched. Germline CDR1 and CDR2: MNHNY and SVGAGI (reference sequence). The length of the CDR3 is 14 residues. General study findings and limits: Sharing across four donors was highest in naive CD4 (roughly 5%) and lowest in memory CD8 (around 0.4%).

There were only Caucasian adults among the donors, and all lived in Nashville, Tennessee. Naive CD4+ cells were CD45RA-selected; the remaining cells were memory. This clone was counted a single time. Antigen specificity is unknown. Every subset had its genomic DNA shared out evenly among several immunoSEQ plates. The assay was immunoSEQ multiplex PCR, and TCRdb's table has in-frame clones only and misses some. The sample carries more than 1,200,000 clones, approximately 98.5% recorded once. The sequenced material came from naive CD4+ T cells sorted from blood. Subset indicated: CD45RA+ positively selected. The chain has TRBV6-6 and TRBJ2-2; TRBD1 matches 8 bases. This clonotype originated in a man aged 30-40 years in good health. The CDR3 sequence is CATLQGARTGELFF. CDR3 sequence (DNA): TGTGCCACACTCCAGGGGGCGCGCACCGGGGAGCTGTTTTTT.